This entry is about one T cell receptor beta chain. The same CDR3 also results from other DNA sequences found in this sample. The repertoire was sequenced with immunoSEQ multiplex PCR; TCRdb's copy has only in-frame clones and lacks some. The repertoire holds roughly 2,000,000 clones, with over 85% as singletons. This specimen belongs to a study of shared clonotypes between healthy human individuals. Trimming left V 5 bases short and J 7 bases short, with 11 bases between. The CDR3 sequence is 12 residues long. The germline V gene has CDR1 MNHEY and CDR2 SVGAGI. Positively selected for CCR7, the CD45RO-negative cells used as naive CD8 cells excluded terminally differentiated effector memory CD45RA+ cells.

Source material: naive CD8+ T cells from PBMCs. The rearrangement links TRBV6-5 to TRBJ1-2; D possibly corresponds to TRBD1 (5 bases). This TCR was recovered from a man aged 18 to 30 in good health. Some clones in this sample may be carry-over from other donors' samples. DNA for the CDR3: TGTGCCAGCAGTCCCCGGGGGGGTGGCTACACCTTC. Translating it yields CASSPRGGGYTF.